This T cell receptor beta chain derives from a study of type 1 regulatory T cells listed by TCRdb under 2021. Context from the whole study: An in vitro protocol by which a Tr1-enriched, alloantigen-specific CD4 T cell product named T-allo10 was generated was characterized in the study. Patients with hematological malignancies who were receiving allogeneic hematopoietic stem cell transplantation were the group in which T-allo10 was being clinically evaluated.

General findings and caveats noted by the study authors: Compared with non-Tr1 cells, Tr1 cells had a narrower TCR repertoire, and the study took this difference to reflect clonal expansion driven by alloantigen.

The sample was run on an Illumina MiSeq. The public reads were reprocessed in TCRdb via fastp at Q25 and MiXCR, keeping in-frame beta chains. One record per CDR3 amino acid sequence lists the most common genes and DNA. This sample gives tens of thousands of distinct CDR3 sequences in total; around 20% of them show up just once. Jointly, the top ten make up less than 10% of the sample. As for this clonotype: Its antigen is not yet known. No much larger clone exists at a distance of one base, and base qualities are not known.

Spanning cysteine to phenylalanine, the CDR3 consists of 16 amino acids. The retained sequence is limited to the CDR3, 48 bases, with the frame set at the first base. V drops 4 bases and J drops 5 bases, leaving 18 bases in between. CDR1 and CDR2 were assigned from the germline V gene (reference sequence) as SGHNT and YYREEE. This receptor was taken from a human donor in good health. This chain joins TRBV5-4 to TRBJ2-2; a tentative D call is TRBD2 (6 bases match). The sample consisted of cultured type 1 regulatory T (Tr1) cells, either the whole culture or a sorted fraction (not recorded which). The cell subset or site label for this specimen denotes: type 1 regulatory T cells sorted from the T-allo10 product. This receptor has the CDR3 CASSVVGGGRTGELFF. The bases read TGTGCCAGCAGCGTGGTGGGCGGAGGGCGGACCGGGGAGCTGTTTTTT.